This T cell receptor (beta chain) was recovered during a study of technical replicates of blood from four donors. There are 14 residues in the CDR3. V dropped 0 bases and J dropped 11 bases, with 17 bases sitting between them. Per germline, CDR1 SGHKS and CDR2 YYEKEE (reference sequence). The assay was immunoSEQ multiplex PCR, and TCRdb's table has in-frame clones only and misses some. Of almost 70,000 clones detected, roughly 92% appear once; the ten largest clones hold about 0.4%. The sequencing input was T cells isolated from PBMCs. The J gene is TRBJ1-1, the V gene TRBV5-5; TRBD1 is a possible D gene (5 bases). The origin of this receptor is a human donor in good health. CDR3 protein: CASSLAGMVGLAFF. The CDR3 DNA reads TGTGCCAGCAGCTTGGCAGGGATGGTAGGTCTCGCTTTCTTT.